Each of the 19 T cell receptor beta chains below was sequenced from the same sample in a study of T cell responses to AZD1222 COVID-19 vaccine. The table came from immunoSEQ multiplex PCR; TCRdb's copy has only in-frame clones and leaves some out. The sample has more than 150,000 clones, 90% seen once; the top ten hold approximately 1.5%. Sequencing was performed on peripheral blood, taken on day 0 of AZD1222 vaccination. The source is an adult in good health.

The chain recombines TRBV5-5 with TRBJ1-2; 9 bases line up with TRBD1. The CDR3 is 18 amino acids. Germline CDR1 is SGHKS and CDR2 is YYEKEE (reference sequence). V lost 7 bases to trimming and J lost 6 bases; unmatched junction nucleotides: 22. In DNA, the CDR3 is TGTGCCAGCTCCTTAAAGGTCCCCAGTCGGACAGGGGAGAATGGCTACACCTTC. Translating it yields CASSLKVPSRTGENGYTF.

The rearrangement uses TRBV18 and TRBJ1-1, with TRBD1 identical over 8 bases. The germline V gene has CDR1 KGHSH and CDR2 LQKENI. The trim removed 1 base at V and 4 bases at J, leaving 2 bases unmatched. This CDR3 has 14 amino acids. CDR3 DNA: TGTGCCAGCTCACCACAGGACAGGGTCACTGAAGCTTTCTTT. This encodes CASSPQDRVTEAFF.

J is TRBJ2-2 and V is TRBV28; 10 bases match TRBD2. The ends lost 2 bases at V and 2 bases at J; junction bases unmatched: 8. The CDR3 has 18 residues. The germline CDR1 and CDR2 sequences are MDHEN and SYDVKM. In nucleotides, the CDR3 is TGTGCCAGCAGTTTAGGGAAGCGGGGGGGCCGCAACACCGGGGAGCTGTTTTTT. Its translation is CASSLGKRGGRNTGELFF.

The chain couples TRBV7-2 to TRBJ2-3; D is possibly TRBD1 (6 bases). Germline CDR1 reads SGHTA; CDR2 reads FQGNSA. This CDR3 is 13 amino acids long. V lost 3 bases, J lost 3 bases, and 7 bases lay in between. DNA for the CDR3: TGTGCCAGCAGCTTGCAGGGGACAGATACGCAGTATTTT. Amino acids: CASSLQGTDTQYF.

The chain links TRBV28 to TRBJ1-2; 7 nucleotides match TRBD1. The V gene's germline CDR1 is MDHEN and CDR2 SYDVKM. The CDR3 runs 15 residues. V shed 5 bases, J shed 1 base, and the junction held 7 bases outside the gene matches. The CDR3 nucleotides read TGTGCCAGCAGTCCCGGGACAGCCCTTAACTATGGCTACACCTTC. Translating gives CASSPGTALNYGYTF.

V is TRBV19 and J is TRBJ1-2; the match to TRBD1 covers 8 bases. Germline lookup yields CDR1 LNHDA and CDR2 SQIVND (reference sequence). This CDR3 is 15 amino acids long. V lost 1 base and J lost 7; bases outside the gene matches: 8. CDR3 DNA sequence: TGTGCCAGTAGTATAGGGACCGGACAGGGTCGTGGCTACACCTTC. Translated, it gives CASSIGTGQGRGYTF.

The CDR3 DNA is TGTGCCACTTCGACTAGTCTGGGTAATACGCAGTATTTT. As protein: CATSTSLGNTQYF. This sequence joins TRBV6-5 and TRBJ2-3; D perhaps matches TRBD2 (6 bases). Germline lookup yields CDR1 MNHEY and CDR2 SVGAGI. Deletions cut 10 bases from V and 7 bases from J, with 18 bases between. The CDR3 totals 13 residues.

This sequence joins TRBV2 and TRBJ1-1; maybe TRBD1 (5 bases). From germline, CDR1 is SNHLY and CDR2 FYNNEI. CDR3 length equals 14 residues. V dropped 4 bases and J dropped 3 bases, with 12 bases sitting between them. Here the CDR3 DNA reads TGTGCCAGCAGTGTAGACAGCGTGGACACTGAAGCTTTCTTT. It specifies CASSVDSVDTEAFF. Filled out from reference TRBV2 and TRBJ1-1, the complete variable domain reads EPEVTQTPSHQVTQMGQEVILRCVPISNHLYFYWYRQILGQKVEFLVSFYNNEISEKSEIFDDQFSVERPDGSNFTLKIRSTKLEDSAMYFCASSVDSVDTEAFFGQGTRLTVV.

The chain links TRBV5-6 to TRBJ1-6, with 7 nucleotides matching TRBD1. The CDR3 is 14 residues long. The germline gives CDR1 SGHDT, CDR2 YYEEEE. Unmatched junction bases numbered 4, after V lost 2 bases and J lost 8 bases. CDR3 nucleotide sequence: TGTGCCAGCAGCTTTAGACAGGGTCATTCACCCCTCCACTTT. Residues: CASSFRQGHSPLHF.

The genes are TRBV5-4 and TRBJ2-7; D uncertain. The V gene lost 4 bases and the J gene lost 0 bases, with 8 bases spanning the gap. In germline, CDR1 is SGHNT, CDR2 YYREEE (reference sequence). This CDR3 is 13 amino acids long. CDR3 sequence reads: CASSRTDSYEQYF. DNA of the CDR3: TGTGCCAGCAGCCGGACGGACTCCTACGAGCAGTACTTC.

Sample share makes this clone medium-sized. The chain joins TRBV6-2 or TRBV6-3 to TRBJ1-3; the D gene is possibly TRBD1 (6 bases). The ends were cut back, 4 bases at V and 3 bases at J, with 13 bases in the middle. The CDR3 sequence is 15 residues long. The germline V gene encodes CDR1 MNHEY and CDR2 SVGEGT. CDR3 coding DNA: TGTGCCAGCAGTTCCCCCCCGGACAGTGGAAACACCATATATTTT. This codes for CASSSPPDSGNTIYF.

The chain has TRBV13 and TRBJ2-7; the D gene is possibly TRBD2 (6 bases). CDR1 PRHDT and CDR2 FYEKMQ come from the germline V gene (reference sequence). V was trimmed by 5 bases and J by 3 bases, leaving 8 bases between them. The CDR3 spans 12 residues. CDR3 amino acids: CASSPGGYEQYF. In nucleotides, the CDR3 is TGTGCCAGCAGCCCCGGGGGCTACGAGCAGTACTTC.

V and J are TRBV13 and TRBJ1-2; 7 bases map to TRBD1. The CDR3 is made up of 15 amino acids. The V segment lost 5 bases and the J segment 4 bases; nucleotides outside the gene matches: 10. Germline loops: CDR1 PRHDT, CDR2 FYEKMQ (reference sequence). The CDR3 nucleotides read TGTGCCAGCAGCCCCAACGAGGGACAGAGCTATGGCTACACCTTC. It encodes CASSPNEGQSYGYTF.

The chain combines TRBV6-5 with TRBJ2-1; maybe TRBD2 (5 bases). The V gene's germline CDR1 is MNHEY and CDR2 SVGAGI. There are 14 residues in the CDR3. The V end lost 2 bases, the J end lost 6 bases, and 11 bases lay between the germline ends. The CDR3 is CASSYGRAGNEQFF. CDR3 nucleotide sequence: TGTGCCAGCAGTTACGGAAGGGCGGGCAATGAGCAGTTCTTC.

The chain recombines TRBV23-1 with TRBJ2-5; no clear D. TRBV23-1 is designated an ORF whose function remains uncertain. V was clipped by 0 bases and J by 12 bases, with 14 bases between them. This CDR3 contains 13 residues. In DNA form, the CDR3 reads TGCGCCAGCAGTCAATCTAATCCCACCCCTGAGTACTTC. Protein: CASSQSNPTPEYF.

The chain combines TRBV28 with TRBJ1-2; D uncertain. The ends were cut back, 5 bases at V and 2 bases at J, with 12 bases in the middle. The CDR3 has 14 amino acids. Germline V gene data show CDR1 as MDHEN and CDR2 as SYDVKM. The CDR3 is CASSTPAGNYGYTF. For the CDR3, the DNA is TGTGCCAGCAGTACCCCTGCGGGAAACTATGGCTACACCTTC.

The chain is built from TRBV4-2 and TRBJ1-1; weak D call: TRBD1 (6 bases). V was cut by 0 bases and J by 8 bases, with 10 bases left in between. The CDR3 length is 13 residues. The germline CDR1 and CDR2 sequences are LGHNA and YNFKEQ. CDR3 residues: CASSQDTGLEAFF. The DNA of the CDR3 is TGTGCCAGCAGCCAAGATACAGGGCTCGAAGCTTTCTTT.

The rearrangement links TRBV4-3 to TRBJ1-5, with D uncertain. Germline V lookup: CDR1 LGHNA, CDR2 YSLEER. V shed 1 base and J shed 10 bases, with 11 bases lying between them. The CDR3 runs to 13 residues. The CDR3 DNA reads TGCGCCAGCAGCCAAGGTTTATCCGCACCCCAGCATTTT. Its translation is CASSQGLSAPQHF.

The chain is built from TRBV6-1 and TRBJ2-1, with D maybe TRBD2 (5 bases). The CDR3 is 11 amino acids. From germline, CDR1 is MNHNS and CDR2 SASEGT. The V end was cut by 3 bases, the J end by 8 bases, with 5 bases between. CDR3 region: CASSEGDEQFF. CDR3 bases: TGTGCCAGCAGTGAGGGAGATGAGCAGTTCTTC.